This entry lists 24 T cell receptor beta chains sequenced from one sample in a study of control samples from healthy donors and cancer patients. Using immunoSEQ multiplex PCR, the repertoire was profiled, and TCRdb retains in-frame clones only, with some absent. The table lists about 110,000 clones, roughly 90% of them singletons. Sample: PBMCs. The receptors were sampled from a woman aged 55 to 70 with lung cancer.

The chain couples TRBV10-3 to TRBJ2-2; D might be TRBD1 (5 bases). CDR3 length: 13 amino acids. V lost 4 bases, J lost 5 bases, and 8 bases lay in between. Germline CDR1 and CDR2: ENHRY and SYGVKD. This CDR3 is CAISGQTTGELFF. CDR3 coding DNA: TGTGCCATCAGTGGACAGACAACCGGGGAGCTGTTTTTT.

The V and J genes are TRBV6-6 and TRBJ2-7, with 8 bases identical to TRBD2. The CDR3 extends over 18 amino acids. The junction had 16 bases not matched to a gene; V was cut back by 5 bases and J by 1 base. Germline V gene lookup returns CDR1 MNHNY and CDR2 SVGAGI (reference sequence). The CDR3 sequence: CASSPTPREREISYEQYF. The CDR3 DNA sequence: TGTGCCAGCAGTCCGACCCCACGGGAGCGGGAGATATCCTACGAGCAGTACTTC.

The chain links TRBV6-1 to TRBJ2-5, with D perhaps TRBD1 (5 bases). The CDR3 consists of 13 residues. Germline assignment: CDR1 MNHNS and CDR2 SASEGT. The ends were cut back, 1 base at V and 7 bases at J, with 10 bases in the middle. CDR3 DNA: TGTGCCAGCAGTGAAGGGGGCCTAGGGACCCAGTACTTC. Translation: CASSEGGLGTQYF.

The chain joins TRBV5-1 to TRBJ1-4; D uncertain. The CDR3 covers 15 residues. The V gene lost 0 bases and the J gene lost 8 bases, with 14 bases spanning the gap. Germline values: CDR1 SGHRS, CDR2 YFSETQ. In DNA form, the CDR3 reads TGCGCCAGCAGCTTGGCCCCCCTTCAACGGGAAAAACTGTTTTTT. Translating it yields CASSLAPLQREKLFF.

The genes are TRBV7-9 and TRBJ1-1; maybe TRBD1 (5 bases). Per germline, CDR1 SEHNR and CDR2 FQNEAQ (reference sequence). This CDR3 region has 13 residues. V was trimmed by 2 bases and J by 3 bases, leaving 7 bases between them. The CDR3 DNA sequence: TGTGCCAGCAGCTTAAGGGGAGACACTGAAGCTTTCTTT. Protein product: CASSLRGDTEAFF.

CDR3 nucleotides: TGTGCCAGCAGCCATATCGCCGGGACTAGCTCCTCTGGGTACGAGCAGTACTTC. It yields the protein CASSHIAGTSSSGYEQYF. The rearrangement joins TRBV3-1 (or the pseudogene TRBV3-2) to TRBJ2-7, with TRBD2 identical over 9 bases. The germline V gene has CDR1 LGHDT and CDR2 YNNKEL (reference sequence). This CDR3 has 18 residues. Germline trimming cut 3 bases from V and 4 bases from J; bases unmatched to any gene: 16.

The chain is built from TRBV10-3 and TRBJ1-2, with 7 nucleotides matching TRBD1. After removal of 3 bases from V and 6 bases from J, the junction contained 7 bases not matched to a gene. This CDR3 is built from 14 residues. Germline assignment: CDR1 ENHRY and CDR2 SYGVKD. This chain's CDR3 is CAISESTGRHGYTF. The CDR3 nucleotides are TGTGCCATCAGTGAATCGACAGGGAGGCATGGCTACACCTTC.

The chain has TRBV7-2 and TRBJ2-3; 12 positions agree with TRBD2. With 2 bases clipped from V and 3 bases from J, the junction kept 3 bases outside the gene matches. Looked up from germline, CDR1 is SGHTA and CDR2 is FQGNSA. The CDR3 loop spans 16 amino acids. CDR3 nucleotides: TGTGCCAGCAGCTTACTAGCGGGGGGGCGGACAGATACGCAGTATTTT. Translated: CASSLLAGGRTDTQYF.

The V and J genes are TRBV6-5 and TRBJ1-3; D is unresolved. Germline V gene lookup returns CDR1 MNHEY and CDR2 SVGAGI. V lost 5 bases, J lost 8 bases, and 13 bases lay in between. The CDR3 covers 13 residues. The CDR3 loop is CASSPASRYTIYF. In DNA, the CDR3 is TGTGCCAGCAGTCCAGCGAGTAGGTACACCATATATTTT.

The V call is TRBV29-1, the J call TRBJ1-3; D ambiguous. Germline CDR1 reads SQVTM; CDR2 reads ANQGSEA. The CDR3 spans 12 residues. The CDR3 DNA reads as TGCAGTGCCGGGAGTACGGGAAACACCATATATTTT. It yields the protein CSAGSTGNTIYF.

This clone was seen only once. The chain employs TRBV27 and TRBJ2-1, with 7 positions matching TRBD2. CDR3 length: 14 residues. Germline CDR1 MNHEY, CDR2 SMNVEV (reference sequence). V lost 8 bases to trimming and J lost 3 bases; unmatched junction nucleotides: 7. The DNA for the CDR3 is TGTGCCAGCGGGGGGGAGTACTACTACAATGAGCAGTTCTTC. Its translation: CASGGEYYYNEQFF.

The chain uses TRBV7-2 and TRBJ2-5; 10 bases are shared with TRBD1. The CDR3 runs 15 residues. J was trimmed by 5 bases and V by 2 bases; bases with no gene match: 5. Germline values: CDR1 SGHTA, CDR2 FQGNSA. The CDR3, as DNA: TGTGCCAGCAGCTTATGGGGGGGACAGGGGGAGACCCAGTACTTC. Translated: CASSLWGGQGETQYF.

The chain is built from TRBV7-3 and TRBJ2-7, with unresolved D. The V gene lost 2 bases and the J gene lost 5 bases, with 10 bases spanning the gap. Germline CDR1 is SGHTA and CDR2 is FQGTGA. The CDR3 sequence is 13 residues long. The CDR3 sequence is CASSLGPSDEQYF. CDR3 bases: TGTGCCAGCAGCTTAGGGCCGAGCGACGAGCAGTACTTC.

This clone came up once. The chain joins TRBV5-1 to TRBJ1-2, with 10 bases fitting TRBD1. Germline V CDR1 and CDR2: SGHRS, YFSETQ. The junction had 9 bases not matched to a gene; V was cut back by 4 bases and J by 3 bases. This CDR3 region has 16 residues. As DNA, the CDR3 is TGCGCCAGCAGCCCGACAGGGGGCCCGGGAGACTATGGCTACACCTTC. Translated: CASSPTGGPGDYGYTF.

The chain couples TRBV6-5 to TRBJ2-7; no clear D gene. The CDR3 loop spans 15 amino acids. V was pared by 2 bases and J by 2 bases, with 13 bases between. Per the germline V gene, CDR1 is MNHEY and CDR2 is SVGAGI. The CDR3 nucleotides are TGTGCCAGCAGTTACCGACCGACTTACCCCTACGAGCAGTACTTC. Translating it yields CASSYRPTYPYEQYF.

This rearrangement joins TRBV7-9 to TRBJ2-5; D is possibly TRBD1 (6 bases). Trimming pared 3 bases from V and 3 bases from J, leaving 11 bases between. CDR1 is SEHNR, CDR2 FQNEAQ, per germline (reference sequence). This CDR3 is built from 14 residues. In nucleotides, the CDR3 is TGTGCCAGCAGCTTGGCAGGGGCGAAAGAGACCCAGTACTTC. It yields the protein CASSLAGAKETQYF.

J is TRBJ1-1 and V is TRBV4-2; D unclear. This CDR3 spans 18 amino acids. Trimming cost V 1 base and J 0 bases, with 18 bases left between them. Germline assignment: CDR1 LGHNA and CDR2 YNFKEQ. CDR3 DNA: TGTGCCAGCAGCCAAGTTGGGAATGTGCCACACCTGAACACTGAAGCTTTCTTT. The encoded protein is CASSQVGNVPHLNTEAFF.

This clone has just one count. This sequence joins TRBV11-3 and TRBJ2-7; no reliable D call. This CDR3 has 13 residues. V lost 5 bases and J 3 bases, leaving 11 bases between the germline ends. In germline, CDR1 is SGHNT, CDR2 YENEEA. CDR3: CASSKTSSYEQYF. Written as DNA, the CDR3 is TGTGCCAGCAGCAAAACCTCAAGCTACGAGCAGTACTTC.

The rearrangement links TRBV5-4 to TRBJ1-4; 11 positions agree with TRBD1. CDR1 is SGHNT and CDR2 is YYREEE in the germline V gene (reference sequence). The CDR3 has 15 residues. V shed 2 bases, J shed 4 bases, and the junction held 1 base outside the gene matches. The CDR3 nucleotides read TGTGCCAGCAGCTTAGGGACAGGGGGTAATGAAAAACTGTTTTTT. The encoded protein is CASSLGTGGNEKLFF.

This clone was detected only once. As DNA, the CDR3 is TGTGCCAGTAAACCACAGGGGGGCATCTTGAACACTGAAGCTTTCTTT. Encoded protein: CASKPQGGILNTEAFF. The chain combines TRBV19 with TRBJ1-1; TRBD1 matches at 8 bases. Germline V lookup: CDR1 LNHDA, CDR2 SQIVND (reference sequence). The CDR3 is 16 residues long. Losses at the gene ends were 7 bases for V and 0 bases for J; bases not matched to a gene: 10.

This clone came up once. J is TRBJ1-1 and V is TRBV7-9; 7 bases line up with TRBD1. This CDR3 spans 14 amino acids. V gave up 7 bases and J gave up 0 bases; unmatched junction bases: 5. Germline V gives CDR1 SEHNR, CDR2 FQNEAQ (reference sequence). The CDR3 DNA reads TGTGCCAGCACTACAGGGGCGGTGAACACTGAAGCTTTCTTT. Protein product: CASTTGAVNTEAFF.

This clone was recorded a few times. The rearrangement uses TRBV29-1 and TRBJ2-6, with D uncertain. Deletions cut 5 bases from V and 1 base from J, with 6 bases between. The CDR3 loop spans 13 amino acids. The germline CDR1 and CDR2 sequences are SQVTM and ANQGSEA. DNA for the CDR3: TGCAGCGTTTTGAAGTCTGGGGCCAACGTCCTGACTTTC. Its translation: CSVLKSGANVLTF.

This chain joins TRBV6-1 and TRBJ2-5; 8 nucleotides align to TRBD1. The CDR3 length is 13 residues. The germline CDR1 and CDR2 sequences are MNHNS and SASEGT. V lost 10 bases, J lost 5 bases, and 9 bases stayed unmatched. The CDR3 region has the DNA TGTGCCACTAACCAGGGGGCCGGGGAGACCCAGTACTTC. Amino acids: CATNQGAGETQYF.

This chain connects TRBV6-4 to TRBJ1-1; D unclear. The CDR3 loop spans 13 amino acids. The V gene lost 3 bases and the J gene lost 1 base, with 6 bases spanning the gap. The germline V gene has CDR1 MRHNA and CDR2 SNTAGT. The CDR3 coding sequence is TGTGCCAGCAGTGAACAGCCGAACACTGAAGCTTTCTTT. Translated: CASSEQPNTEAFF.